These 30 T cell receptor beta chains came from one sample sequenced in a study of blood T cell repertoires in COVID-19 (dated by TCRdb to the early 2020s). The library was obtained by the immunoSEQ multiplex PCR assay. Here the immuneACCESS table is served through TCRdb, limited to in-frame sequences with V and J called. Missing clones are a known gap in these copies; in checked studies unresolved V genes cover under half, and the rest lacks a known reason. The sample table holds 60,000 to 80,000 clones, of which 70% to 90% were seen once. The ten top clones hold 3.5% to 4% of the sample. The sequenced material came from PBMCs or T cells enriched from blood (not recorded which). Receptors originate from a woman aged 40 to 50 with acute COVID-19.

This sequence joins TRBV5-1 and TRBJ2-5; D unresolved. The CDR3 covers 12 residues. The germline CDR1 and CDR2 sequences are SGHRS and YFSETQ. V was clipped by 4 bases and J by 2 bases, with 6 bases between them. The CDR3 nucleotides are TGCGCCAGCAGCCCGCAGCAAGAGACCCAGTACTTC. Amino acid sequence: CASSPQQETQYF.

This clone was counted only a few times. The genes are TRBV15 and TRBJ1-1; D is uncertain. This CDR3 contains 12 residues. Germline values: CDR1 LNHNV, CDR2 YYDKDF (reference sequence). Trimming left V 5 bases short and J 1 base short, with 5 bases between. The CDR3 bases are TGTGCCACCAGCCACGGGAACACTGAAGCTTTCTTT. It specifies CATSHGNTEAFF.

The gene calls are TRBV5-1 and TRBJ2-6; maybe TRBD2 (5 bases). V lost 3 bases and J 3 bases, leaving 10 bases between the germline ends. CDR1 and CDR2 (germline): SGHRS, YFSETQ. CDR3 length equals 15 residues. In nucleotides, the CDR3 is TGCGCCAGCAGCTCCAGTGAGGGTGGGGCCAACGTCCTGACTTTC. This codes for CASSSSEGGANVLTF.

The CDR3 DNA reads as TGTGCCAGCAGCGCCAGGGTGTTAGACTATGGCTACACCTTC. It is translated as CASSARVLDYGYTF. This chain joins TRBV7-2 and TRBJ1-2; TRBD1 is a possible D gene (5 bases). The V gene's germline CDR1 is SGHTA and CDR2 FQGNSA. Trimming took 5 bases from V and 3 from J, leaving 13 bases between them. The CDR3 length is 14 residues.

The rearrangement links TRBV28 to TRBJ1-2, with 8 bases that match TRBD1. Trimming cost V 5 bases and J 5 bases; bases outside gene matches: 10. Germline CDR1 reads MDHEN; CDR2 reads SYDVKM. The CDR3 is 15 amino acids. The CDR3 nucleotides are TGTGCCAGCAGTAGTCCAGGGGGCTCTCTTTATGGCTACACCTTC. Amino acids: CASSSPGGSLYGYTF.

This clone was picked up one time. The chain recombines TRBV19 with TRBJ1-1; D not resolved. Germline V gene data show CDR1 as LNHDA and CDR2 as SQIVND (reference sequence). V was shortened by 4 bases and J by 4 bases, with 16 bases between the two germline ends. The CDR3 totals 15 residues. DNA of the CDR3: TGTGCCAGTAGTAGGGCCCCACAAGAAGGCACTGAAGCTTTCTTT. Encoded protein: CASSRAPQEGTEAFF.

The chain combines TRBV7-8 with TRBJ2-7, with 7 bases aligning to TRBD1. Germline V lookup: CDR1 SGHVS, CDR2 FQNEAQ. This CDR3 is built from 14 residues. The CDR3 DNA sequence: TGTGCCAACAGCTTTCGGACAGGCTCCTACGAGCAGTACGTC. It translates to CANSFRTGSYEQYV.

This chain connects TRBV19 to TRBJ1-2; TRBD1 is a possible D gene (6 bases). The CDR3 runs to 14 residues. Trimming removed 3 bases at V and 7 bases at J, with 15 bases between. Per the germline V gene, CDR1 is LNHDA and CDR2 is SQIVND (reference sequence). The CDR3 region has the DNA TGTGCCAGTAGTATGGGCAACAGGGCAGTTGGCTACACCTTC. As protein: CASSMGNRAVGYTF.

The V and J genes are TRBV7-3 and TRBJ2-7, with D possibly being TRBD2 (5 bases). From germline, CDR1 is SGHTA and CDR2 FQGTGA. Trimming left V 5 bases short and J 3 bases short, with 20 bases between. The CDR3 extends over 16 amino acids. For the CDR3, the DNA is TGTGCCAGCAGCCCCGGGCCCTTGGAGGCGGGCTACGAGCAGTACTTC. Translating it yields CASSPGPLEAGYEQYF.

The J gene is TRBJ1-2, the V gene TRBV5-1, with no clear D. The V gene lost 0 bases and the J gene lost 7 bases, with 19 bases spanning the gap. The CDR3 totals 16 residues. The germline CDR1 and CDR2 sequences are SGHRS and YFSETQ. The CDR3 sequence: CASSLDMGLSTGGYTF. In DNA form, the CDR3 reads TGCGCCAGCAGCTTGGACATGGGTCTATCGACGGGTGGCTACACCTTC.

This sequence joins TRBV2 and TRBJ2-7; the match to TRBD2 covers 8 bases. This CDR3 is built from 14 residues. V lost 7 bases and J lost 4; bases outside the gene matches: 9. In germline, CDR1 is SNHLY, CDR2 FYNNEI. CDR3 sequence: CASKAGDLGYEQYF. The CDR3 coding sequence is TGTGCCAGCAAAGCGGGAGATCTTGGATACGAGCAGTACTTC.

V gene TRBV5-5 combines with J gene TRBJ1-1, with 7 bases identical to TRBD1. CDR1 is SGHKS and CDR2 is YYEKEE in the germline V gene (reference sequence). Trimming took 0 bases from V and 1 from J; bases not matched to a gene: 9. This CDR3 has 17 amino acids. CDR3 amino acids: CASSLGGGGERNTEAFF. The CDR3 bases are TGTGCCAGCAGCTTGGGAGGGGGCGGCGAGAGGAACACTGAAGCTTTCTTT. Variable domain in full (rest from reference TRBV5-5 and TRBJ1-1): DAGVTQSPTHLIKTRGQQVTLRCSPISGHKSVSWYQQVLGQGPQFIFQYYEKEERGRGNFPDRFSARQFPNYSSELNVNALLLGDSALYLCASSLGGGGERNTEAFFGQGTRLTVV.

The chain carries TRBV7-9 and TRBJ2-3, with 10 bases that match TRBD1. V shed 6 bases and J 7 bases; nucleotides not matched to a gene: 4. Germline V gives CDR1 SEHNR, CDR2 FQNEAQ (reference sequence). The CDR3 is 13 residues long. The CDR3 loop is CASSRQGANTQYF. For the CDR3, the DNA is TGTGCCAGCAGTAGACAGGGGGCCAATACGCAGTATTTT.

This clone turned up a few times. The CDR3 region has the DNA TGCAGCGTCGGACCAGCGGGGGTCGTAAATGAGCAGTTCTTC. Translation gives CSVGPAGVVNEQFF. This chain connects TRBV29-1 to TRBJ2-1, with 8 positions matching TRBD2. The CDR3 spans 14 residues. The V and J ends lost 6 bases and 7 bases, in that order; junction bases with no gene match: 11. Germline V gene data show CDR1 as SQVTM and CDR2 as ANQGSEA.

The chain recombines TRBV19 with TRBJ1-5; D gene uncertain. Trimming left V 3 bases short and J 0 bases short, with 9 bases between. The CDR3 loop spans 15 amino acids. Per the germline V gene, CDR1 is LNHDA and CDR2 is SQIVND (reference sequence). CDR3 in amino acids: CASSMGWASNQPQHF. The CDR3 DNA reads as TGTGCCAGTAGTATGGGTTGGGCTAGCAATCAGCCCCAGCATTTT.

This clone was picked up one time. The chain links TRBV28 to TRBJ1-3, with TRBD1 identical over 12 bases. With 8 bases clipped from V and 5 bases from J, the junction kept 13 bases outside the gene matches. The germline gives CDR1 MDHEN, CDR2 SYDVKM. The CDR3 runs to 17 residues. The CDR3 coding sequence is TGTGCCAGCGGCCGTCCCGGGACAGGGGGCGGCCGAAACACCATATATTTT. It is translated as CASGRPGTGGGRNTIYF.

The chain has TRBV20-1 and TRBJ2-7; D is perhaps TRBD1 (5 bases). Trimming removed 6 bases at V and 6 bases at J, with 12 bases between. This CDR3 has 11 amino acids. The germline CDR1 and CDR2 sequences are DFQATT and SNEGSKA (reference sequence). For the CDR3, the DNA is TGCAGTGCGACTCAGGGATTCGAGCAGTACGTC. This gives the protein CSATQGFEQYV.

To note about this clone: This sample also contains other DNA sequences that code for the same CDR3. CDR3 in DNA: TGTGCCAGCAGCGGGGGGAACTATGGCTACACCTTC. Translated, it gives CASSGGNYGYTF. V is TRBV27 and J is TRBJ1-2; D might be TRBD1 (5 bases). Germline values: CDR1 MNHEY, CDR2 SMNVEV (reference sequence). The CDR3 has 12 amino acids. V dropped 6 bases and J dropped 2 bases, with 7 bases sitting between them.

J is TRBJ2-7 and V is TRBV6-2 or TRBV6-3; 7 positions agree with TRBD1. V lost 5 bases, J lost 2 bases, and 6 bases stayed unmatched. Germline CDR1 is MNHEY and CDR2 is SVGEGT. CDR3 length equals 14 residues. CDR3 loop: CASSGWDRPYEQYF. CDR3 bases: TGTGCCAGCAGTGGTTGGGACAGACCCTACGAGCAGTACTTC.

CDR3 sequence reads: CASSLVSRGGGTEAFF. CDR3 bases: TGTGCCAGCAGCTTAGTATCCCGGGGGGGTGGCACTGAAGCTTTCTTT. The V call is TRBV11-2, the J call TRBJ1-1; D is possibly TRBD1 (5 bases). V lost 1 base and J lost 4, with 16 bases in between. The CDR3 length is 16 residues. The germline gives CDR1 SGHAT, CDR2 FQNNGV.

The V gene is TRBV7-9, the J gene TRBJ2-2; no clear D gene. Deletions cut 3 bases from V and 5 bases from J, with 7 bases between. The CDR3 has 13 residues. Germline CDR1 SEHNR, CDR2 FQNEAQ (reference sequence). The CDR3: CASSFVETGELFF. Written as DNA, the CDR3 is TGTGCCAGCAGCTTCGTTGAGACCGGGGAGCTGTTTTTT. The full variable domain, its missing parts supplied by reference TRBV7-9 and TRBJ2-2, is DTGVSQNPRHKITKRGQNVTFRCDPISEHNRLYWYRQTLGQGPEFLTYFQNEAQLEKSRLLSDRFSAERPKGSFSTLEIQRTEQGDSAMYLCASSFVETGELFFGEGSRLTVL.

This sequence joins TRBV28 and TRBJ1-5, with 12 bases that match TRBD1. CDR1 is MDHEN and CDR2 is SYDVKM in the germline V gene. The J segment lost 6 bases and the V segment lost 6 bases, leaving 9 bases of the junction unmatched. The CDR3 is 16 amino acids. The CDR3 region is CASSRSGTGGSQPQHF. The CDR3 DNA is TGTGCCAGCAGCCGGTCCGGGACAGGGGGCTCTCAGCCCCAGCATTTT.

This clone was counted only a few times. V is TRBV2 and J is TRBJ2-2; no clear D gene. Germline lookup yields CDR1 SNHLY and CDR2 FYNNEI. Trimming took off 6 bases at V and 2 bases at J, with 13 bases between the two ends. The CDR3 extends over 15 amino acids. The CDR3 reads CASSEVSVNTGELFF. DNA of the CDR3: TGTGCCAGCAGCGAGGTTTCAGTTAACACCGGGGAGCTGTTTTTT.

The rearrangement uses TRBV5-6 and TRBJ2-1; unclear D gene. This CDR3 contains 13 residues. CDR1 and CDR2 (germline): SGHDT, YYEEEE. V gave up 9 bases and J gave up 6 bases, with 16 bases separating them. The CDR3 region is CATSIPFGNEQFF. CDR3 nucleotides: TGTGCCACGTCTATACCGTTTGGCAATGAGCAGTTCTTC.

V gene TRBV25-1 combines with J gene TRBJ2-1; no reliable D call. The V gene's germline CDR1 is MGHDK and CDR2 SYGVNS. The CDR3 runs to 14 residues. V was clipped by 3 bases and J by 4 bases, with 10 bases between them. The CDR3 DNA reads TGTGCCAGCAGTGACCCCCCGGGTTACAATGAGCAGTTCTTC. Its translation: CASSDPPGYNEQFF.

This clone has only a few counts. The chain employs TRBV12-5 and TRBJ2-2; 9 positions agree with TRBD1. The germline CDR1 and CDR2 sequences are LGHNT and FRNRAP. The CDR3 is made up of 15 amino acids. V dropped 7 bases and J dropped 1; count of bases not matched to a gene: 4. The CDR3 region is CASARGQGNTGELFF. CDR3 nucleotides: TGTGCTAGTGCCAGGGGACAGGGGAACACCGGGGAGCTGTTTTTT.

CDR3 DNA: TGTGCCAGCAGCTTTACTAGCGGGTCCTACAATGAGCAGTTCTTC. This gives the protein CASSFTSGSYNEQFF. V is TRBV7-3 and J is TRBJ2-1; 9 bases fit TRBD2. The germline gives CDR1 SGHTA, CDR2 FQGTGA. The CDR3 contains 15 residues. Trimming removed 3 bases from V and 1 base from J; junction bases left unmatched: 1.

The CDR3 spells CASQRADTGELFF. The CDR3 DNA is TGTGCCAGCCAGAGGGCCGACACCGGGGAGCTGTTTTTT. The rearrangement joins TRBV2 to TRBJ2-2; D perhaps matches TRBD2 (5 bases). Trimming took off 8 bases at V and 3 bases at J, with 10 bases between the two ends. The CDR3 sequence is 13 residues long. Germline-derived CDR1 and CDR2 are SNHLY and FYNNEI.

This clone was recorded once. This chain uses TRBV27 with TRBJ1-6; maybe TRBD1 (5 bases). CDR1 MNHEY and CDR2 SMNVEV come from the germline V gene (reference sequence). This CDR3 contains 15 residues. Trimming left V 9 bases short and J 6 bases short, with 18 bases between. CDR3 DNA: TGTGCCAGACCCCGGCTCGGACAACTTAATTCACCCCTCCACTTT. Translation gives CARPRLGQLNSPLHF.

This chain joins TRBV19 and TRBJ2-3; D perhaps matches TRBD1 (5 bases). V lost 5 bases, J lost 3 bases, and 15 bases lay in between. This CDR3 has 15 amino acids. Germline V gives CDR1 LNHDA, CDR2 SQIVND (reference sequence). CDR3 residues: CASSGLKTETDTQYF. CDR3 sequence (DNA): TGTGCCAGTAGTGGGCTGAAGACAGAGACAGATACGCAGTATTTT.